The 30 T cell receptor beta chains below were found in one sample sequenced in a study of blood T cell repertoires in COVID-19. Sequencing used immunoSEQ multiplex PCR; TCRdb keeps in-frame clones, though not all of them. The data hold about 160,000 clones, with roughly 80% observed a single time. Material for sequencing was peripheral blood. The receptors were gathered from a man aged 55-75 years with acute or convalescent COVID-19.

V usage is TRBV7-9 and J usage is TRBJ1-2, with unresolved D. From germline, CDR1 is SEHNR and CDR2 FQNEAQ (reference sequence). V gave up 0 bases and J gave up 13 bases, with 15 bases separating them. The length of the CDR3 is 13 residues. CDR3 residues: CASSLAEVRGSTF. CDR3 coding DNA: TGTGCCAGCAGCTTAGCCGAGGTTCGGGGTAGCACCTTC.

The chain links TRBV6-5 to TRBJ1-6; TRBD1 is a possible D gene (5 bases). Deletions cut 0 bases from V and 11 bases from J, with 17 bases between. From germline, CDR1 is MNHEY and CDR2 SVGAGI. The CDR3 totals 16 residues. This chain's CDR3 is CASSYSTLGLEAPLHF. The DNA of the CDR3 is TGTGCCAGCAGTTACTCGACCCTGGGACTTGAAGCACCCCTCCACTTT.

The chain joins TRBV3-1 (or the pseudogene TRBV3-2) to TRBJ1-6; D is unclear. The CDR3 is 13 residues long. V was clipped by 0 bases and J by 10 bases, with 7 bases between them. Germline V gene data show CDR1 as LGHDT and CDR2 as YNNKEL (reference sequence). The CDR3 bases are TGTGCCAGCAGCCAAGATTCTAGATCACCCCTCCACTTT. This encodes CASSQDSRSPLHF.

The rearrangement uses TRBV20-1 and TRBJ1-2; D is unclear. Germline V gene lookup returns CDR1 DFQATT and CDR2 SNEGSKA (reference sequence). The CDR3 covers 14 residues. Trimming took off 3 bases at V and 8 bases at J, with 19 bases between the two ends. CDR3 region: CSASETSGGKGYTF. The DNA for the CDR3 is TGCAGTGCTAGTGAGACATCGGGAGGGAAGGGCTACACCTTC.

The rearrangement links TRBV29-1 to TRBJ2-3; D may be TRBD2 (5 bases). The ends were cut back, 8 bases at V and 4 bases at J, with 10 bases in the middle. Germline CDR1 SQVTM, CDR2 ANQGSEA. CDR3 length: 11 amino acids. Here the CDR3 reads CSHWTADTQYF. The CDR3 region has the DNA TGCAGCCACTGGACTGCAGATACGCAGTATTTT.

The chain uses TRBV19 and TRBJ2-1; the match to TRBD2 covers 9 bases. V lost 4 bases and J lost 0; bases outside the gene matches: 13. Germline CDR1 is LNHDA and CDR2 is SQIVND (reference sequence). The length of the CDR3 is 19 residues. CDR3 DNA: TGTGCCAGTAGTACCCGCGGCAGACTAGCGGCCAGCTCCTACAATGAGCAGTTCTTC. It is translated as CASSTRGRLAASSYNEQFF.

The rearrangement joins TRBV6-5 to TRBJ1-2; 10 bases agree with TRBD1. Germline CDR1 MNHEY, CDR2 SVGAGI. With V trimmed by 4 bases and J by 5 bases, 7 bases remained unmatched. This CDR3 has 15 amino acids. The CDR3 protein is CASSSGTGEWYGYTF. DNA of the CDR3: TGTGCCAGCAGTTCCGGGACAGGGGAGTGGTATGGCTACACCTTC.

The chain couples TRBV19 to TRBJ1-1; D gene ambiguous. Germline V gives CDR1 LNHDA, CDR2 SQIVND (reference sequence). V dropped 4 bases and J dropped 1 base, with 19 bases sitting between them. There are 17 residues in the CDR3. The CDR3 sequence: CASSRYSGLIPNTEAFF. The CDR3 coding sequence is TGTGCCAGTAGTAGATACAGCGGGCTCATTCCGAACACTGAAGCTTTCTTT.

This chain joins TRBV5-6 and TRBJ2-7; D is perhaps TRBD1 (5 bases). Between the trimmed V and J ends, which lost 0 bases and 3 bases, there was a span of 10 bases. CDR1 and CDR2 from the germline V gene are SGHDT and YYEEEE. The CDR3 runs 14 residues. The CDR3 loop is CASSLDRLRYEQYF. As DNA, the CDR3 is TGTGCCAGCAGCTTGGACAGGCTTCGCTACGAGCAGTACTTC.

This clone turned up a few times. The rearrangement joins TRBV4-2 to TRBJ2-1; 12 nucleotides agree with TRBD2. CDR1 is LGHNA, CDR2 YNFKEQ, per germline. CDR3 size: 16 residues. Trimming cost V 0 bases and J 6 bases; bases outside gene matches: 3. CDR3: CASSQDLAGGSNEQFF. In DNA form, the CDR3 reads TGTGCCAGCAGCCAAGATCTAGCGGGGGGGTCCAATGAGCAGTTCTTC.

J is TRBJ1-2 and V is TRBV7-2; D not resolved. V lost 1 base to trimming and J lost 6 bases, with 12 bases between them. Germline CDR1 reads SGHTA; CDR2 reads FQGNSA. This CDR3 contains 14 residues. The CDR3: CASSLESRIDGYTF. The CDR3 region has the DNA TGTGCCAGCAGCTTAGAAAGCAGGATCGATGGCTACACCTTC.

Turning to this clone: One end of the junction is discordant with germline, which a read error may explain. The rearrangement links TRBV11-2 to TRBJ2-7; D is perhaps TRBD1 (6 bases). The CDR3 loop spans 13 amino acids. The germline V gene has CDR1 SGHAT and CDR2 FQNNGV. CDR3 DNA sequence: TGTGCCAGCAGCTTAGTTTTCTTGGGACAATTAAACTTC. This gives the protein CASSLVFLGQLNF.

This chain connects TRBV13 to TRBJ1-1, with D hard to call. Germline V lookup: CDR1 PRHDT, CDR2 FYEKMQ (reference sequence). This CDR3 region has 14 residues. V lost 1 base, J lost 1 base, and 7 bases lay in between. CDR3 nucleotide sequence: TGTGCCAGCAGCTTAGCTGAGGGGAACACTGAAGCTTTCTTT. Its protein product is CASSLAEGNTEAFF.

The chain recombines TRBV15 with TRBJ1-5, with D uncertain. With 0 bases removed from V and 0 bases from J, the gap between germline ends came to 9 bases. Germline V gene lookup returns CDR1 LNHNV and CDR2 YYDKDF (reference sequence). CDR3 length equals 16 residues. CDR3 nucleotide sequence: TGTGCCACCAGCAGAGACCGGGATGATAGCAATCAGCCCCAGCATTTT. Protein sequence: CATSRDRDDSNQPQHF.

This clone has a handful of counts. The genes are TRBV24-1 and TRBJ1-2; D uncertain. V dropped 12 bases and J dropped 1 base, with 11 bases sitting between them. Germline-derived CDR1 and CDR2 are KGHDR and SFDVKD. This CDR3 is built from 12 residues. CDR3 nucleotide sequence: TGTGCCGCGTCGGGGAATAACTATGGCTACACCTTC. Protein: CAASGNNYGYTF.

V and J are TRBV30 and TRBJ1-1; possibly TRBD1 for D (5 bases). V was trimmed by 2 bases and J by 1 base, leaving 8 bases between them. Germline assignment: CDR1 GTSNPN and CDR2 SVGIG (reference sequence). CDR3 length equals 13 residues. CDR3 DNA: TGTGCCTGGAGTACCCAGGGGAACACTGAAGCTTTCTTT. Residues: CAWSTQGNTEAFF.

The CDR3 nucleotides read TGTGCCAGCAGCTCCCGGGGGGGAACTAATGAAAAACTGTTTTTT. The encoded protein is CASSSRGGTNEKLFF. The chain uses TRBV7-2 and TRBJ1-4; possibly TRBD1 for D (5 bases). Trimming stripped 4 bases from V and 1 base from J, with 10 bases between. CDR3 length: 15 residues. Germline lookup yields CDR1 SGHTA and CDR2 FQGNSA.

The chain recombines TRBV5-8 with TRBJ1-5; 9 bases align to TRBD1. This CDR3 is 17 amino acids long. Germline trimming cut 0 bases from V and 1 base from J; bases unmatched to any gene: 5. Looked up from germline, CDR1 is SGHTS and CDR2 is YDEGEE. The CDR3 reads CASSLGTGAKSNQPQHF. The CDR3 coding sequence is TGTGCCAGCAGCTTGGGGACAGGGGCAAAGAGCAATCAGCCCCAGCATTTT.

This clone was seen just once. This rearrangement joins TRBV7-8 to TRBJ1-1; 7 nucleotides line up with TRBD1. Germline values: CDR1 SGHVS, CDR2 FQNEAQ. The CDR3 loop spans 15 amino acids. The V gene end was trimmed by 5 bases and the J gene end by 7 bases; junction bases not matched to a gene: 13. For the CDR3, the DNA is TGTGCCAGCAGCCCGAGACAGGGATTTGTTGGTGAAGCTTTCTTT. Its protein product is CASSPRQGFVGEAFF.

The chain is built from TRBV5-6 and TRBJ1-4; TRBD1 might be the D (5 bases). Trimming pared 2 bases from V and 4 bases from J, leaving 18 bases between. The CDR3 sequence is 17 residues long. Per germline, CDR1 SGHDT and CDR2 YYEEEE. CDR3 bases: TGTGCCAGCAGCTTTGCGGGACCAGGGACTCTTAATGAAAAACTGTTTTTT. It yields the protein CASSFAGPGTLNEKLFF.

The CDR3 DNA follows: TGCGCCAGCAGCCAGGGACAGGGATTCGACGAGCAGTACTTC. Amino acid sequence: CASSQGQGFDEQYF. This chain connects TRBV4-3 to TRBJ2-7; 9 bases line up with TRBD1. J gave up 5 bases and V 3 bases, and 5 bases lay outside the gene matches. The CDR3 loop spans 14 amino acids. Germline CDR1 LGHNA, CDR2 YSLEER.

This clone was seen only a few times. The V gene is TRBV6-5, the J gene TRBJ1-4; D uncertain. Germline V gene lookup returns CDR1 MNHEY and CDR2 SVGAGI. The ends were cut back, 0 bases at V and 4 bases at J, with 9 bases in the middle. This CDR3 has 15 residues. The CDR3 DNA reads as TGTGCCAGCAGTTACTCGGGGAGTATTAATGAAAAACTGTTTTTT. Translated, it gives CASSYSGSINEKLFF.

This sequence joins TRBV4-3 and TRBJ1-5; maybe TRBD1 (6 bases). Germline values: CDR1 LGHNA, CDR2 YSLEER. Trimming cost V 0 bases and J 2 bases, with 11 bases left between them. This CDR3 has 16 amino acids. This CDR3 is CASSQDYSGGNQPQHF. The CDR3 nucleotides are TGCGCCAGCAGCCAAGATTATTCAGGGGGCAATCAGCCCCAGCATTTT.

This chain connects TRBV7-3 to TRBJ1-1; 7 positions agree with TRBD1. The junction had 4 bases not matched to a gene; V was cut back by 4 bases and J by 5 bases. The CDR3 consists of 13 residues. The germline V gene encodes CDR1 SGHTA and CDR2 FQGTGA. The chain's CDR3 is CASSSQGSTEAFF. In DNA, the CDR3 is TGTGCCAGCAGCTCACAGGGGAGTACTGAAGCTTTCTTT.

The V and J genes are TRBV29-1 and TRBJ1-2; the match to TRBD1 covers 7 bases. With V trimmed by 5 bases and J by 8 bases, 14 bases remained unmatched. Germline assignment: CDR1 SQVTM and CDR2 ANQGSEA. The CDR3 covers 14 residues. The CDR3 reads CSVPPGTDSYGYTF. DNA of the CDR3: TGCAGCGTTCCACCCGGGACAGACTCCTACGGCTACACCTTC. Complete variable domain (other parts from reference TRBV29-1 and TRBJ1-2): SAVISQKPSRDICQRGTSLTIQCQVDSQVTMMFWYRQQPGQSLTLIATANQGSEATYESGFVIDKFPISRPNLTFSTLTVSNMSPEDSSIYLCSVPPGTDSYGYTFGSGTRLTVV.

The J gene is TRBJ2-7, the V gene TRBV30; TRBD1 aligns across 7 bases. The CDR3 is 12 amino acids. The germline V gene encodes CDR1 GTSNPN and CDR2 SVGIG (reference sequence). Unmatched junction bases numbered 3, after V lost 1 base and J lost 6 bases. CDR3 bases: TGTGCCTGGAGTGGACAGGGCCTCGAGCAGTACTTC. Translating it yields CAWSGQGLEQYF. The full variable domain, with the rest looked up from reference TRBV30 and TRBJ2-7, is SQTIHQWPATLVQPVGSPLSLECTVEGTSNPNLYWYRQAAGRGLQLLFYSVGIGQISSEVPQNLSASRPQDRQFILSSKKLLLSDSGFYLCAWSGQGLEQYFGPGTRLTVT.

The V gene is TRBV30, the J gene TRBJ2-5; D possibly corresponds to TRBD2 (6 bases). The V end lost 2 bases, the J end lost 2 bases, and 6 bases lay between the germline ends. The CDR3 runs 12 residues. Looked up from germline, CDR1 is GTSNPN and CDR2 is SVGIG (reference sequence). CDR3 region: CAWSRGQETQYF. In DNA form, the CDR3 reads TGTGCCTGGAGTCGGGGGCAAGAGACCCAGTACTTC.

The V gene is TRBV9, the J gene TRBJ1-3; TRBD1 matches 7 bases. Trimming took 4 bases from V and 3 from J; bases not matched to a gene: 10. The CDR3 loop spans 16 amino acids. The germline V gene encodes CDR1 SGDLS and CDR2 YYNGEE. The CDR3 loop reads CASSPTGKAGGNTIYF. The CDR3 DNA is TGTGCCAGCAGCCCGACAGGGAAGGCTGGTGGAAACACCATATATTTT.

This clone has only a few counts. The gene calls are TRBV5-1 and TRBJ2-7; a weak D match, TRBD2 (6 bases). This CDR3 region has 14 residues. With 1 base removed from V and 3 bases from J, the gap between germline ends came to 11 bases. The germline gives CDR1 SGHRS, CDR2 YFSETQ. The CDR3 DNA sequence: TGCGCCAGCAGCTTGACCTGGGGGGACTACGAGCAGTACTTC. This sequence encodes CASSLTWGDYEQYF. Full variable domain (outside the CDR3, taken from reference TRBV5-1 and TRBJ2-7): KAGVTQTPRYLIKTRGQQVTLSCSPISGHRSVSWYQQTPGQGLQFLFEYFSETQRNKGNFPGRFSGRQFSNSRSEMNVSTLELGDSALYLCASSLTWGDYEQYFGPGTRLTVT.

This clone was seen a handful of times. The chain links TRBV30 to TRBJ2-5; D not certain. V was shortened by 3 bases and J by 5 bases, with 10 bases between the two germline ends. The CDR3 spans 12 residues. The V gene's germline CDR1 is GTSNPN and CDR2 SVGIG (reference sequence). The CDR3 is CAWSLVSETQYF. CDR3 sequence (DNA): TGTGCCTGGAGCTTAGTATCCGAGACCCAGTACTTC.